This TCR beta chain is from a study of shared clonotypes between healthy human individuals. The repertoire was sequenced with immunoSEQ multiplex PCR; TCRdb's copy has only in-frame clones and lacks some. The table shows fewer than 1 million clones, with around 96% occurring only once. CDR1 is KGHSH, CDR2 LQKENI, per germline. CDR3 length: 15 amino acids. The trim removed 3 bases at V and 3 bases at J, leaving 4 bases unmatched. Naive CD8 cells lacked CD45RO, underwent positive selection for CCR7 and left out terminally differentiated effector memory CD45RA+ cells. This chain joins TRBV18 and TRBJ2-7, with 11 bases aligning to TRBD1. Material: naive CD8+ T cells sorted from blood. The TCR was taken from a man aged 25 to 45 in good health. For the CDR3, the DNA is TGTGCCAGCTCACCGATGGGGACAGGGGGCTACGAGCAGTACTTC. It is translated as CASSPMGTGGYEQYF.